The 11 T cell receptor beta chains below come from one sample, sequenced in a study of T cells after posttransplantation cyclophosphamide. A marrow graft followed busulfan-fludarabine conditioning, with cyclophosphamide on days +3 and +4. Assay: immunoSEQ multiplex PCR; the TCRdb copy retains only in-frame clones and omits some. The sample lists about 22,000 clones, 70% to 90% occurring once. The source material was PBMCs, sampled after allogeneic stem cell transplant with posttransplant cyclophosphamide. Receptors originate from a female patient younger than 45 who received an allogeneic stem cell transplant from an unrelated donor, was CMV-positive, and had no GVHD. Some of the T cells may derive from the graft donor.

The chain uses TRBV6-4 and TRBJ1-2; TRBD1 aligns across 9 bases. There are 13 residues in the CDR3. V was pared by 7 bases and J by 6 bases, with 6 bases of the junction left unmatched. The germline V gene encodes CDR1 MRHNA and CDR2 SNTAGT. CDR3 bases: TGTGCCAGCAACCCCGGGACAGGGAATGGCTACACCTTC. It specifies CASNPGTGNGYTF.

This sequence joins TRBV7-6 and TRBJ2-3; TRBD1 aligns across 11 bases. CDR3 length equals 18 residues. V was pared by 3 bases and J by 0 bases, with 8 bases of the junction left unmatched. Germline V lookup: CDR1 SGHVS, CDR2 FNYEAQ. Written as DNA, the CDR3 is TGTGCCAGCAGCTTCGCAGGACAGGGGGCTTTTAGCACAGATACGCAGTATTTT. Translating it yields CASSFAGQGAFSTDTQYF.

This chain links TRBV19 with TRBJ2-5; D is perhaps TRBD2 (6 bases). V lost 6 bases, J lost 6 bases, and 14 bases lay in between. The CDR3 has 13 residues. From germline, CDR1 is LNHDA and CDR2 SQIVND (reference sequence). The chain's CDR3 is CASRTTSTQTQYF. The CDR3 bases are TGTGCCAGTAGGACGACTAGTACCCAGACCCAGTACTTC.

The gene calls are TRBV2 and TRBJ1-1; 11 nucleotides match TRBD1. Germline CDR1 SNHLY, CDR2 FYNNEI. The CDR3 has 15 residues. J was trimmed by 4 bases and V by 6 bases; bases with no gene match: 7. CDR3 residues: CASSLGTGGFTEAFF. DNA of the CDR3: TGTGCCAGCAGCCTCGGGACAGGGGGATTCACTGAAGCTTTCTTT.

This sequence joins TRBV6-5 and TRBJ2-5, with 8 positions matching TRBD1. Per germline, CDR1 MNHEY and CDR2 SVGAGI. The ends lost 6 bases at V and 5 bases at J; junction bases unmatched: 8. The CDR3 contains 14 residues. The CDR3 nucleotides read TGTGCCAGCAGGAGGACAGGGCCGGGGGAGACCCAGTACTTC. Translation: CASRRTGPGETQYF.

This chain links TRBV5-1 with TRBJ2-7; D might be TRBD1 (5 bases). Germline V gene data show CDR1 as SGHRS and CDR2 as YFSETQ. This CDR3 has 15 residues. V dropped 2 bases and J dropped 3 bases, with 15 bases sitting between them. This chain's CDR3 is CASSFGQGPIYEQYF. As DNA, the CDR3 is TGCGCCAGCAGCTTTGGGCAGGGCCCCATCTACGAGCAGTACTTC. Together with reference TRBV5-1 and TRBJ2-7, the CDR3 gives the full variable domain: KAGVTQTPRYLIKTRGQQVTLSCSPISGHRSVSWYQQTPGQGLQFLFEYFSETQRNKGNFPGRFSGRQFSNSRSEMNVSTLELGDSALYLCASSFGQGPIYEQYFGPGTRLTVT.

The rearrangement joins TRBV5-4 to TRBJ1-1; 8 nucleotides agree with TRBD1. Germline CDR1 SGHNT, CDR2 YYREEE (reference sequence). The V and J ends lost 0 bases and 3 bases, in that order; junction bases with no gene match: 4. This CDR3 contains 15 residues. The CDR3 loop reads CASSLGRGRHTEAFF. The CDR3 DNA follows: TGTGCCAGCAGCTTGGGCAGGGGGCGACACACTGAAGCTTTCTTT.

The chain uses TRBV5-1 and TRBJ2-5; the match to TRBD2 covers 8 bases. CDR1 is SGHRS and CDR2 is YFSETQ in the germline V gene. This CDR3 comprises 15 residues. Trimming removed 4 bases from V and 0 bases from J; junction bases left unmatched: 5. In DNA form, the CDR3 reads TGCGCCAGCAGCCAGGGACTAGGGAACCAAGAGACCCAGTACTTC. The encoded protein is CASSQGLGNQETQYF.

In nucleotides, the CDR3 is TGTGCCAGCAGCTTGCTTCCAGGCGCCATGGAAGGCTACACCTTC. It is translated as CASSLLPGAMEGYTF. The chain recombines TRBV5-6 with TRBJ1-2; D gene ambiguous. Germline CDR1 SGHDT, CDR2 YYEEEE. The CDR3 sequence is 15 residues long. V was trimmed by 1 base and J by 8 bases, leaving 18 bases between them.

V is TRBV28 and J is TRBJ1-1; D is unresolved. This CDR3 is built from 14 residues. Trimming stripped 2 bases from V and 2 bases from J, with 9 bases between. Looked up from germline, CDR1 is MDHEN and CDR2 is SYDVKM. CDR3 sequence reads: CASSLARKNTEAFF. In nucleotides, the CDR3 is TGTGCCAGCAGTTTAGCGCGGAAAAACACTGAAGCTTTCTTT. Combining the CDR3 with reference TRBV28 and TRBJ1-1 gives the whole variable domain DVKVTQSSRYLVKRTGEKVFLECVQDMDHENMFWYRQDPGLGLRLIYFSYDVKMKEKGDIPEGYSVSREKKERFSLILESASTNQTSMYLCASSLARKNTEAFFGQGTRLTVV.

The chain joins TRBV6-5 to TRBJ2-2, with D maybe TRBD1 (6 bases). The CDR3 runs 14 residues. V was pared by 5 bases and J by 0 bases, with 7 bases between. Germline V gene sequence: CDR1 MNHEY, CDR2 SVGAGI. The CDR3 spells CASSNRANTGELFF. The CDR3 bases are TGTGCCAGCAGTAACAGGGCGAACACCGGGGAGCTGTTTTTT.